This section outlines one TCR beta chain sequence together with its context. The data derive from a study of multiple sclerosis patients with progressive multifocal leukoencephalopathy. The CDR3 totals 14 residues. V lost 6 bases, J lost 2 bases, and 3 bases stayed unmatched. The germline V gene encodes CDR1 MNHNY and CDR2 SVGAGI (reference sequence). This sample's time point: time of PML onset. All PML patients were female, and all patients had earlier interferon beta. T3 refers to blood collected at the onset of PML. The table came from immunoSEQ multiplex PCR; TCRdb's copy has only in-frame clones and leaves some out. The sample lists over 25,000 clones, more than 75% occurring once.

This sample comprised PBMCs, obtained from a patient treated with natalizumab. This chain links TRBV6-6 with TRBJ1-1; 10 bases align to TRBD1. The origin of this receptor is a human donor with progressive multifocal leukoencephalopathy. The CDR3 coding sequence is TGTGCCAGCAGGACAGGGGGCTCTAACACTGAAGCTTTCTTT. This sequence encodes CASRTGGSNTEAFF.